The TCR beta chain under discussion was sequenced for a study of CD8 T cells in ankylosing spondylitis. Study results and limitations: Significantly higher representation of disease-linked clones was reported for matched ankylosing spondylitis synovial fluid. Previously reported in reactive arthritis synovial fluid and blood were some of the motif variants. The disease-linked clones had a CD8+ phenotype and low blood frequencies. Ankylosing spondylitis blood appeared to carry a characteristic TCR beta motif of seven to nine highly homologous variants.

The V and J ends lost 5 bases and 0 bases respectively, with 6 bases between them. Germline loops: CDR1 SEHNR, CDR2 FQNEAQ (reference sequence). CDR3 length: 13 residues. This clonotype showed up just a few times. Its specificity is not known. Quantitative 5'-RACE with molecular barcodes produced the TCR beta libraries. TCRdb passed the 5' RACE reads through MiXCR, listing each CDR3 protein once. The sample comprises 750,000 to 850,000 distinct CDR3 sequences, about 10% of which are singletons, and less than 0.65% rests with the top ten. The source of this sequence is a male donor with ankylosing spondylitis. The material sequenced was blood, either unsorted or a sorted T cell fraction (not recorded which). The chain has TRBV7-9 and TRBJ2-3; D remains unclear. CDR3 in DNA: TGTGCCAGCAGCGCAAGGAGCACAGATACGCAGTATTTT. Its translation: CASSARSTDTQYF.